The 2 T cell receptor beta chains given below trace back to one sample, sequenced in a study of blood T cell repertoires in COVID-19. The data were produced by immunoSEQ multiplex PCR, yet TCRdb's version contains in-frame clones alone and is incomplete. The sample records 55,000 to 60,000 clones, about 76% being singletons. Sequencing input: peripheral blood. The receptors derive from a man in his fifties or sixties with active or convalescent COVID-19.

The chain is built from TRBV20-1 and TRBJ1-5, with D possibly matching TRBD1 (6 bases). CDR1 DFQATT and CDR2 SNEGSKA come from the germline V gene (reference sequence). This CDR3 has 14 amino acids. V was cut by 3 bases and J by 0 bases, with 9 bases left in between. CDR3 sequence: CSASTGLSNQPQHF. CDR3 coding DNA: TGCAGTGCTAGTACAGGGCTTAGCAATCAGCCCCAGCATTTT.

The gene calls are TRBV29-1 and TRBJ2-5, with 8 bases matching TRBD1. Germline V gene data show CDR1 as SQVTM and CDR2 as ANQGSEA. V lost 0 bases to trimming and J lost 5 bases; unmatched junction nucleotides: 11. The CDR3 length is 16 residues. The CDR3 DNA follows: TGCAGCGTTGAAGAGTTCGGACAGGGCCGAGGGGAGACCCAGTACTTC. It codes for CSVEEFGQGRGETQYF. Complete variable domain (other parts from reference TRBV29-1 and TRBJ2-5): SAVISQKPSRDICQRGTSLTIQCQVDSQVTMMFWYRQQPGQSLTLIATANQGSEATYESGFVIDKFPISRPNLTFSTLTVSNMSPEDSSIYLCSVEEFGQGRGETQYFGPGTRLLVL.